This T cell receptor (beta chain) originates from a study of OX40 agonist ivuxolimab in advanced cancers. Study at large: The patients received ivuxolimab by intravenous route every 2 weeks at 0.01 to 10 mg/kg. Study results and limitations: Antigen specificity remained undetermined for the expanded peripheral T cells.

TCRdb's copy holds only in-frame clones and misses some; the assay was immunoSEQ multiplex PCR. The sample shows around 44,000 clones, about 86% of them seen only once. Points on this clone: Its antigen is currently unknown.

This TCR was recovered from an adult with an advanced solid tumor such as melanoma, head and neck, liver or kidney cancer. Sequencing was performed on CD4+ or CD8+ T cells sorted from blood, taken in a trial of the OX40 agonist ivuxolimab.

In DNA form, the CDR3 reads TGTGCCAGCAGCTCACAGGGGACAGGGATCGGCTACACCTTC. This codes for CASSSQGTGIGYTF. The gene calls are TRBV5-4 and TRBJ1-2; 9 nucleotides align to TRBD1. Per the germline V gene, CDR1 is SGHNT and CDR2 is YYREEE (reference sequence). The length of the CDR3 is 14 residues. V shed 3 bases, J shed 8 bases, and the junction held 8 bases outside the gene matches. The variable domain in full, with the rest retrieved from reference TRBV5-4 and TRBJ1-2, is ETGVTQSPTHLIKTRGQQVTLRCSSQSGHNTVSWYQQALGQGPQFIFQYYREEENGRGNFPPRFSGLQFPNYSSELNVNALELDDSALYLCASSSQGTGIGYTFGSGTRLTVV.